A single sample gave rise to the 9 T cell receptor beta chains below, sequenced in a study of technical replicates of blood from several donors. Method: immunoSEQ multiplex PCR; TCRdb's copy keeps in-frame clones and lacks some. The sample includes about 70,000 clones, almost 98% of them seen just once. The sequenced sample consisted of T cells isolated from PBMCs. Every receptor here comes from a human donor in good health.

V gene TRBV6-1 combines with J gene TRBJ2-5, with TRBD2 matching 9 bases. Germline V gives CDR1 MNHNS, CDR2 SASEGT. The CDR3 extends over 13 amino acids. Trimming at V came to 7 bases and at J to 5 bases, leaving 5 bases not matched to a gene. The CDR3 protein is CASKREAWETQYF. DNA for the CDR3: TGTGCCAGCAAGCGGGAGGCGTGGGAGACCCAGTACTTC.

CDR3 DNA: TGCAGCGTTGAAGGGCCAGGGGCCGCCTACGAGCAGTACTTC. Encoded protein: CSVEGPGAAYEQYF. The rearrangement joins TRBV29-1 to TRBJ2-7, with TRBD1 as a possible D gene (6 bases). Trimming left V 1 base short and J 2 bases short, with 12 bases between. The CDR3 has 14 residues. Germline V gene sequence: CDR1 SQVTM, CDR2 ANQGSEA.

In this sample, this clone turned up once. CDR3 DNA: TGTGCCAGCAGTGAGGGAGGCGGGACTTATCCCGGGGAGCTGTTTTTT. It encodes CASSEGGGTYPGELFF. This chain links TRBV25-1 with TRBJ2-2, with D maybe TRBD2 (6 bases). The CDR3 extends over 16 amino acids. CDR1 and CDR2 from the germline V gene are MGHDK and SYGVNS. The V and J ends lost 3 bases and 6 bases respectively, with 17 bases between them.

This clone was found once. CDR3 region: CASSTDYFRFNEQFF. In nucleotides, the CDR3 is TGTGCCAGCAGCACAGACTACTTTCGTTTTAATGAGCAGTTCTTC. The chain joins TRBV11-3 to TRBJ2-1, with D tentatively TRBD2 (5 bases). The CDR3 covers 15 residues. Germline V gives CDR1 SGHNT, CDR2 YENEEA. V shed 5 bases and J shed 7 bases, with 18 bases lying between them.

This chain links TRBV5-5 with TRBJ2-1, with a tentative D call TRBD1 (7 bases). V was pared by 2 bases and J by 3 bases, with 15 bases between. The germline V gene has CDR1 SGHKS and CDR2 YYEKEE (reference sequence). CDR3 length: 16 amino acids. Written as DNA, the CDR3 is TGTGCCAGCAGCTTAACAGGGGAGGACCACTACAATGAGCAGTTCTTC. Translated, it gives CASSLTGEDHYNEQFF.

The rearrangement joins TRBV19 to TRBJ1-2; D is undetermined. Germline V gene data show CDR1 as LNHDA and CDR2 as SQIVND (reference sequence). The CDR3 spans 12 residues. The V gene lost 8 bases and the J gene lost 2 bases, with 9 bases spanning the gap. CDR3 protein: CASQTSNYGYTF. The CDR3 coding sequence is TGTGCCAGTCAGACATCCAACTATGGCTACACCTTC.

The CDR3 region has the DNA TGTGCCAGCTCTTCCCCGGGACAGGGGAGGCCAGATACGCAGTATTTT. Translating gives CASSSPGQGRPDTQYF. The V and J genes are TRBV27 and TRBJ2-3; TRBD1 matches at 10 bases. The CDR3 sequence is 16 residues long. After removal of 8 bases from V and 4 bases from J, the junction contained 12 bases not matched to a gene. The germline gives CDR1 MNHEY, CDR2 SMNVEV (reference sequence).

J is TRBJ2-5 and V is TRBV7-9; TRBD2 agrees at 10 bases. J gave up 2 bases and V 5 bases, and 11 bases lay outside the gene matches. In germline, CDR1 is SEHNR, CDR2 FQNEAQ (reference sequence). The CDR3 totals 17 residues. DNA of the CDR3: TGTGCCAGCAGCCGCGCGGTGGTAGCGGGGGGACAAGAGACCCAGTACTTC. Translating gives CASSRAVVAGGQETQYF.

The sample holds one count of this clone. The chain recombines TRBV4-2 with TRBJ2-7; 10 nucleotides match TRBD2. This CDR3 comprises 20 residues. Looked up from germline, CDR1 is LGHNA and CDR2 is YNFKEQ. Germline trimming cut 0 bases from V and 3 bases from J; bases unmatched to any gene: 17. The chain's CDR3 is CASSQDEVARLAGVVYEQYF. The CDR3, as DNA: TGTGCCAGCAGCCAAGATGAGGTGGCGAGGCTAGCGGGGGTCGTCTACGAGCAGTACTTC.